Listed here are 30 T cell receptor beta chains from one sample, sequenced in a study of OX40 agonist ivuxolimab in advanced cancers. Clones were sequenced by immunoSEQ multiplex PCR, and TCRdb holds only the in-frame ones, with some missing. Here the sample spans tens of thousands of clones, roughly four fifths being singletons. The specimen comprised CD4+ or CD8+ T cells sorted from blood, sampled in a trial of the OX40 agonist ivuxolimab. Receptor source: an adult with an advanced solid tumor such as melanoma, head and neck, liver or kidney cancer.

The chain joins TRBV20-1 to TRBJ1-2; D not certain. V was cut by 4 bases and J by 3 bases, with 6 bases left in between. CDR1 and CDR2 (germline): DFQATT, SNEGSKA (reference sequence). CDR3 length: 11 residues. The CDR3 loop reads CSATSDYGYTF. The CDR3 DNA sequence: TGCAGTGCTACCTCGGACTATGGCTACACCTTC.

The CDR3 loop reads CASNIGAGGNQPQHF. DNA for the CDR3: TGTGCCAGTAACATAGGGGCTGGCGGCAATCAGCCCCAGCATTTT. This chain links TRBV19 with TRBJ1-5; maybe TRBD1 (5 bases). CDR3 length: 15 amino acids. V gave up 7 bases and J gave up 2 bases, with 15 bases separating them. In germline, CDR1 is LNHDA, CDR2 SQIVND (reference sequence).

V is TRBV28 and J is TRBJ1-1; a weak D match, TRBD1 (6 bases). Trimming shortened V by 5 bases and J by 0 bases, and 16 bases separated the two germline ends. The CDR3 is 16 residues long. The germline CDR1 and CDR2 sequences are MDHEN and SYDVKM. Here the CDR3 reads CASSPEDSRVNTEAFF. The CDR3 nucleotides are TGTGCCAGCAGTCCCGAGGACAGCCGAGTGAACACTGAAGCTTTCTTT.

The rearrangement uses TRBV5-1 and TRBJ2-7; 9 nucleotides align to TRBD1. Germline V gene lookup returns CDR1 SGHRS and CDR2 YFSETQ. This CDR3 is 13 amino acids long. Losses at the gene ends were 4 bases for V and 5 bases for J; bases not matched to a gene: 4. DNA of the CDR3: TGCGCCAGCAGCGCACGGACAGGGGACGAGCAGTACTTC. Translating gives CASSARTGDEQYF.

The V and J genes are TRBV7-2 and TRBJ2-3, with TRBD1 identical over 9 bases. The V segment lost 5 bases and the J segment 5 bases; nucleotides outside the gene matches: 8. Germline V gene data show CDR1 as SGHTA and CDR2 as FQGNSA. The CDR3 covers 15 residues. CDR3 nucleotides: TGTGCCAGCAGCCGTCGGACAGGGGTCTTAGATACGCAGTATTTT. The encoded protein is CASSRRTGVLDTQYF. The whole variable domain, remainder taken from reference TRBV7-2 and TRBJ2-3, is GAGVSQSPSNKVTEKGKDVELRCDPISGHTALYWYRQSLGQGLEFLIYFQGNSAPDKSGLPSDRFSAERTGGSVSTLTIQRTQQEDSAVYLCASSRRTGVLDTQYFGPGTRLTVL.

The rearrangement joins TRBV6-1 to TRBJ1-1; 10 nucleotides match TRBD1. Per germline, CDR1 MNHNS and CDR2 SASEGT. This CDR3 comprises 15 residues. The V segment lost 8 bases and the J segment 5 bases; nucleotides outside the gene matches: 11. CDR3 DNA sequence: TGTGCCAGCTGTCCCCGACAGGGGGCGAGGACTGAAGCTTTCTTT. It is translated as CASCPRQGARTEAFF.

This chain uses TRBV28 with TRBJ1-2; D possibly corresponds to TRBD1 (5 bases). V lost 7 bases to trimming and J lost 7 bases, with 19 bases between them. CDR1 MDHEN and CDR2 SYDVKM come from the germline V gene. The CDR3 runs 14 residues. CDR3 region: CASTLRFGAAGYTF. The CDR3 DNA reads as TGTGCCAGCACCCTCAGGTTCGGGGCCGCTGGCTACACCTTC.

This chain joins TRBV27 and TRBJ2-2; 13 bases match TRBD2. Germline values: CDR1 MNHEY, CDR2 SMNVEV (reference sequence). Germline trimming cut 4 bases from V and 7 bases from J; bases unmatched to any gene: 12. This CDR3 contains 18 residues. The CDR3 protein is CASSYKTSGRILDGELFF. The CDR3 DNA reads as TGTGCCAGCAGTTATAAGACTAGCGGGAGGATCCTGGACGGGGAGCTGTTTTTT.

The CDR3 loop reads CASSLESPRNIQYF. CDR3 nucleotide sequence: TGCGCCAGCAGCTTGGAATCGCCGAGAAACATTCAGTACTTC. V usage is TRBV5-1 and J usage is TRBJ2-4; no reliable D call. The CDR3 runs 14 residues. Germline CDR1 is SGHRS and CDR2 is YFSETQ. Deletions cut 0 bases from V and 6 bases from J, with 10 bases between.

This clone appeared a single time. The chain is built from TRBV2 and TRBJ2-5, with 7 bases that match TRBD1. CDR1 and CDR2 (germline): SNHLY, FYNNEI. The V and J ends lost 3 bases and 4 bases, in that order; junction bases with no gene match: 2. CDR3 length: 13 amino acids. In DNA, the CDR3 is TGTGCCAGCAGTGAGACAGGGTCAGAGACCCAGTACTTC. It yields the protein CASSETGSETQYF.

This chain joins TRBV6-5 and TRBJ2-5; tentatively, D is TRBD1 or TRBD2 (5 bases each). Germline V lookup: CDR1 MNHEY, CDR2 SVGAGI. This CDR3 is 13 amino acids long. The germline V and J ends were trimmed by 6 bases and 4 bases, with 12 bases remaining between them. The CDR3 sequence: CASSRRDGETQYF. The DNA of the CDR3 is TGTGCCAGCAGCCGTCGGGACGGAGAGACCCAGTACTTC.

CDR3 sequence reads: CASSLGGGLNTEAFF. CDR3 sequence (DNA): TGTGCCAGCAGCTTGGGAGGTGGCCTGAACACTGAAGCTTTCTTT. V and J are TRBV4-2 and TRBJ1-1; D is unresolved. The CDR3 totals 15 residues. Germline V gene sequence: CDR1 LGHNA, CDR2 YNFKEQ. Trimming left V 5 bases short and J 0 bases short, with 13 bases between.

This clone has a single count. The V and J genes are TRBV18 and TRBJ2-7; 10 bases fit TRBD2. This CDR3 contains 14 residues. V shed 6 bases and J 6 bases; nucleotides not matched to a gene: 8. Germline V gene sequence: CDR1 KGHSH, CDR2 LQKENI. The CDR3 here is CASSLSSGSIEQYF. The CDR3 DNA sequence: TGTGCCAGCTCCCTATCTAGCGGGAGTATCGAGCAGTACTTC.

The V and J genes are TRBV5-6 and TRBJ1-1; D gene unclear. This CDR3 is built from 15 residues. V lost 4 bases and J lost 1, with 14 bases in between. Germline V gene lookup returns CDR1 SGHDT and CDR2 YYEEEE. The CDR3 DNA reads TGTGCCAGCAGCCATTATTCGGCGGGGAACACTGAAGCTTTCTTT. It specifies CASSHYSAGNTEAFF.

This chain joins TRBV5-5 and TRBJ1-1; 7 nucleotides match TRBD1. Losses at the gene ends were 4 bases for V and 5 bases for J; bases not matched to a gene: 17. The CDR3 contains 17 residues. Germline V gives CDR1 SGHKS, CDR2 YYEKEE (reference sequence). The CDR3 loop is CASSQDPSGTVKTEAFF. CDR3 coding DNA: TGTGCCAGCAGCCAAGATCCGTCCGGGACAGTAAAAACTGAAGCTTTCTTT.

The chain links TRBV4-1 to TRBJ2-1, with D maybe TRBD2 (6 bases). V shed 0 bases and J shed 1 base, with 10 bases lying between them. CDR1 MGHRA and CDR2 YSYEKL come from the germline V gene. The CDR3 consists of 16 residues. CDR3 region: CASSQEGRGSYNEQFF. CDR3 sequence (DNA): TGCGCCAGCAGCCAAGAGGGGCGGGGTTCCTACAATGAGCAGTTCTTC.

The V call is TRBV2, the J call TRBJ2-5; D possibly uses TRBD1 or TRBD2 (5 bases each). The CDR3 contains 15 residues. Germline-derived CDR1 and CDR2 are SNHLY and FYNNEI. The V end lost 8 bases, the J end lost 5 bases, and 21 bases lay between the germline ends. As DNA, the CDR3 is TGTGCCAGCCGAGGGACGATTTATGGCACTGAGACCCAGTACTTC. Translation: CASRGTIYGTETQYF.

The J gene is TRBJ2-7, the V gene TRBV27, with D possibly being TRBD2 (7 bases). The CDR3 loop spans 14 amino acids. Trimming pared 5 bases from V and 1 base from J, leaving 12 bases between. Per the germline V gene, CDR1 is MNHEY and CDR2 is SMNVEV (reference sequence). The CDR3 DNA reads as TGTGCCAGCAGTAGGGGGGGGAAGTCCTACGAGCAGTACTTC. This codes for CASSRGGKSYEQYF.

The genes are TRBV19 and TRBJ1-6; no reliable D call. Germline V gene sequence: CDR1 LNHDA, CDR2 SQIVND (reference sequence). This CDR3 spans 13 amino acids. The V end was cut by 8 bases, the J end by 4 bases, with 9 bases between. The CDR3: CASAAEYNSPLHF. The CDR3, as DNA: TGTGCCAGTGCCGCGGAATATAATTCACCCCTCCACTTT.

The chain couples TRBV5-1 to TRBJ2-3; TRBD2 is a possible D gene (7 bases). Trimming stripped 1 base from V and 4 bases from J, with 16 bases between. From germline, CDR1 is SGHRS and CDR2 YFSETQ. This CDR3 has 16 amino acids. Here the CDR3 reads CASSLMGGRTPDTQYF. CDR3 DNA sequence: TGCGCCAGCAGCTTGATGGGGGGGCGGACGCCAGATACGCAGTATTTT.

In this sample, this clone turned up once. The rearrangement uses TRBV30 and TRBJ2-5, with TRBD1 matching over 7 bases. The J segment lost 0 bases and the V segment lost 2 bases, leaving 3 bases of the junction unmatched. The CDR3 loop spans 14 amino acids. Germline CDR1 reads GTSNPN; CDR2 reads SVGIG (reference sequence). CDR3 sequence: CAWSLQGNQETQYF. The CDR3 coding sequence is TGTGCCTGGAGTCTACAGGGGAACCAAGAGACCCAGTACTTC.

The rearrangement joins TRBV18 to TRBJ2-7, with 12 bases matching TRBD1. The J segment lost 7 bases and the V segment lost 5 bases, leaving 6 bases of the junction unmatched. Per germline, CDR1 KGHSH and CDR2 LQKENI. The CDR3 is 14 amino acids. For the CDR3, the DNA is TGTGCCAGCTCAGAGGGACAGGGGGCGCGGGAGCAGTACTTC. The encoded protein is CASSEGQGAREQYF.

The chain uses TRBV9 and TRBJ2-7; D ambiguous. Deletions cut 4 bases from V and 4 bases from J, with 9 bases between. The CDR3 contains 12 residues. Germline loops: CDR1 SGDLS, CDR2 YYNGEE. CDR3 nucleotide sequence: TGTGCCAGCAGCTATGGTGGGTACGAGCAGTACGTC. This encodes CASSYGGYEQYV.

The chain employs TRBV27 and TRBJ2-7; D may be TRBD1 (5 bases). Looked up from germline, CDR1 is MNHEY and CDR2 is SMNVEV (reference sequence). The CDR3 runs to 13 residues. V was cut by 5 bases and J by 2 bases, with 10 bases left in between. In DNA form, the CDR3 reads TGTGCCAGCAGTACCACAGGTCCCTACGAGCAGTACTTC. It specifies CASSTTGPYEQYF.

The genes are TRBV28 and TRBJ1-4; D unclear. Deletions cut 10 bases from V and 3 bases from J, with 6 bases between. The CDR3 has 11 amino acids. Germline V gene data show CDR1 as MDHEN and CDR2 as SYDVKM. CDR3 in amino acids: CATRANEKLFF. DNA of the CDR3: TGTGCCACCCGGGCTAATGAAAAACTGTTTTTT.

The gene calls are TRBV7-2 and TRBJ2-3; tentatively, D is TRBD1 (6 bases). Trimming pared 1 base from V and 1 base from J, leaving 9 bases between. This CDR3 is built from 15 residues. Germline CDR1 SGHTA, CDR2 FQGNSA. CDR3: CASSLDAGGTDTQYF. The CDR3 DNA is TGTGCCAGCAGCTTAGATGCAGGGGGCACAGATACGCAGTATTTT.

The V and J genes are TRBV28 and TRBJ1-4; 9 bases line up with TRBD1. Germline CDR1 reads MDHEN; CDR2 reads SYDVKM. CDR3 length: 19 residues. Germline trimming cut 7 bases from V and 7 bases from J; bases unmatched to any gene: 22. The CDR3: CASTLKPGQGPYDVEKLFF. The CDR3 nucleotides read TGTGCCAGCACCTTAAAGCCGGGACAGGGACCGTATGACGTTGAAAAACTGTTTTTT. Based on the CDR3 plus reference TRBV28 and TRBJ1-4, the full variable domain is DVKVTQSSRYLVKRTGEKVFLECVQDMDHENMFWYRQDPGLGLRLIYFSYDVKMKEKGDIPEGYSVSREKKERFSLILESASTNQTSMYLCASTLKPGQGPYDVEKLFFGSGTQLSVL.

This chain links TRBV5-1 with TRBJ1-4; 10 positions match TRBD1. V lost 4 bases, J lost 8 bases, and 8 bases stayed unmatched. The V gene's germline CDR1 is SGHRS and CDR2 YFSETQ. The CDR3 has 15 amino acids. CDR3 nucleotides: TGCGCCAGCAGCGCACTGACAGGGGGCGAGGAAAAACTGTTTTTT. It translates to CASSALTGGEEKLFF.

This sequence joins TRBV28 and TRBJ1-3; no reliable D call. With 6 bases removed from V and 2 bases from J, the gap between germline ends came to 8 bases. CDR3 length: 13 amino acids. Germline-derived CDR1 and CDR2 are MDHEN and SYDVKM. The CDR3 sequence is CASRGPPGNTIYF. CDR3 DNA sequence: TGTGCCAGCAGAGGTCCTCCTGGAAACACCATATATTTT.

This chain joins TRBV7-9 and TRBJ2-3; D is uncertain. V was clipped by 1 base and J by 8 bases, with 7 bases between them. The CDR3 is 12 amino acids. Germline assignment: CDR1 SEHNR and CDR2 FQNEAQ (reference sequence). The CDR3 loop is CASSLETPTQYF. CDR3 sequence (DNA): TGTGCCAGCAGCTTAGAGACACCTACGCAGTATTTT.